The clone carrying this T cell receptor beta chain occurred a few times. CDR1 DFQATT and CDR2 SNEGSKA come from the germline V gene (reference sequence). CDR3 length: 13 amino acids. The ends were cut back, 4 bases at V and 6 bases at J, with 13 bases in the middle. This record comes from a study of T-cell reconstitution after alpha-beta-depleted transplantation in children. This sample's TCRbeta library carried unique molecular identifier barcodes. TCRdb processed the PCR reads anew with MiXCR; each CDR3 protein has one entry. The table records hundreds of thousands of distinct CDR3 sequences, approximately 15% of them present only once.

The clonotype comes from a human donor who donated a stem cell graft to a child with acute myeloid leukemia. The chain uses TRBV20-1 and TRBJ2-4; the D gene is possibly TRBD1 (6 bases). Sample: PBMCs from the stem cell graft donor, taken from the stem cell graft. The CDR3 loop is CSATEQGTNIQYF. CDR3 nucleotide sequence: TGCAGTGCTACGGAACAGGGAACAAACATTCAGTACTTC.